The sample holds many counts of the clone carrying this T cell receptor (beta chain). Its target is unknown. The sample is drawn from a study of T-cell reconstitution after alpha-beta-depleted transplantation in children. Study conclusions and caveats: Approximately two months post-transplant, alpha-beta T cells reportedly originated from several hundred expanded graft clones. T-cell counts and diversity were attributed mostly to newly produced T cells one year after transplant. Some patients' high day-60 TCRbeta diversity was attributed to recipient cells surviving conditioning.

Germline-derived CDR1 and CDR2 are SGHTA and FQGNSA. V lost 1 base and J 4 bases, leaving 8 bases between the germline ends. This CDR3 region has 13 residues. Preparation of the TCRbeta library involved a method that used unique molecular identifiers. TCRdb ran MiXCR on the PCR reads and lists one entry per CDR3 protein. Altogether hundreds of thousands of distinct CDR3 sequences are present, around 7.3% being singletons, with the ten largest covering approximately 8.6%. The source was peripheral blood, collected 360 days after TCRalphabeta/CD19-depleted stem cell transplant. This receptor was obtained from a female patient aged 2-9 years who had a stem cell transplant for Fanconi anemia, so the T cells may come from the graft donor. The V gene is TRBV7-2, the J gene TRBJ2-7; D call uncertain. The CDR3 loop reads CASSLDSHYEQYF. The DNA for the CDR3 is TGTGCCAGCAGCTTAGATTCCCATTACGAGCAGTACTTC.